What follows are 30 T cell receptor beta chains derived from one specimen sequenced in a study of T-cell reconstitution after alpha-beta-depleted transplantation in children. Preparation of the TCRbeta library used unique molecular identifiers. Each CDR3 protein is one row after TCRdb ran MiXCR on the PCR reads. The top ten clones hold over 2% of a sample with hundreds of thousands of distinct CDR3 sequences, over 10% of them seen once. Sequenced here: PBMCs, mostly from graft donor cells, sampled 360 days after TCRalphabeta/CD19-depleted stem cell transplant. Source of these receptors: a male patient between 5 and 17 years old who had a stem cell transplant for acute myeloid leukemia, so the T cells may come from the graft donor.

This clonotype has a count of ten or more. The rearrangement uses TRBV2 and TRBJ2-5; D might be TRBD2 (6 bases). The germline gives CDR1 SNHLY, CDR2 FYNNEI. This CDR3 is built from 12 residues. The ends were cut back, 6 bases at V and 5 bases at J, with 10 bases in the middle. CDR3 coding DNA: TGTGCCAGCAGCGAGGGAGGCGAGACCCAGTACTTC. Amino acid sequence: CASSEGGETQYF.

This clonotype was seen ten or more times. The chain is built from TRBV29-1 and TRBJ2-7, with no clear D. Germline V lookup: CDR1 SQVTM, CDR2 ANQGSEA. This CDR3 comprises 12 residues. Trimming removed 6 bases at V and 0 bases at J, with 9 bases between. CDR3 nucleotide sequence: TGCAGCGTGACTCTTAACTCCTACGAGCAGTACTTC. The encoded protein is CSVTLNSYEQYF.

V is TRBV20-1 and J is TRBJ2-5; D may match TRBD1 or TRBD2 (5 bases each). The V end lost 2 bases, the J end lost 8 bases, and 24 bases lay between the germline ends. This CDR3 comprises 16 residues. Germline CDR1 is DFQATT and CDR2 is SNEGSKA (reference sequence). The CDR3 sequence: CSARITGTNLFGTQYF. For the CDR3, the DNA is TGCAGTGCTAGAATTACCGGGACCAATCTTTTTGGCACCCAGTACTTC.

CDR3 in amino acids: CASSTATTGGRFSGRSLSPYEQYF. The DNA of the CDR3 is TGTGCCAGCAGCACTGCTACGACAGGGGGTCGTTTCAGCGGGAGATCTTTATCACCCTACGAGCAGTACTTC. The chain combines TRBV9 with TRBJ2-7, with a weak D call TRBD1 (9 bases). CDR1 and CDR2 (germline): SGDLS, YYNGEE. There are 24 residues in the CDR3. Trimming removed 4 bases at V and 2 bases at J, with 43 bases between.

Remarks on this clonotype: One end of the junction fails to match germline, which may point to a read error. This sequence joins TRBV28 and TRBJ2-7; unclear D gene. Per germline, CDR1 MDHEN and CDR2 SYDVKM. The length of the CDR3 is 18 residues. The CDR3 region has the DNA TGTGCCATCAGTTCCCCAAAGTTCAGGTCAGGAATCCCCTACGAGCAGTACTTC. It is translated as CAISSPKFRSGIPYEQYF.

This clonotype has a handful of counts. The CDR3, as DNA: TGTGCCAGCAGTCCGGGACAGGCGTCGGGCAATCAGCCCCAGCATTTT. It yields the protein CASSPGQASGNQPQHF. The chain joins TRBV28 to TRBJ1-5; TRBD1 aligns across 8 bases. This CDR3 has 16 amino acids. Germline V gene data show CDR1 as MDHEN and CDR2 as SYDVKM. The junction had 8 bases not matched to a gene; V was cut back by 5 bases and J by 2 bases.

The chain employs TRBV10-3 and TRBJ2-4; possibly TRBD2 for D (6 bases). CDR3 length: 18 residues. Trimming took 11 bases from V and 2 from J, leaving 28 bases between them. Germline CDR1 ENHRY, CDR2 SYGVKD. The chain's CDR3 is CAAFRTPGEFMSKNIQYF. In DNA form, the CDR3 reads TGTGCCGCCTTTAGGACCCCGGGAGAATTTATGTCCAAAAACATTCAGTACTTC.

A few counts support this clonotype. This rearrangement joins TRBV10-3 to TRBJ2-7; D is uncertain. CDR1 ENHRY and CDR2 SYGVKD come from the germline V gene. The CDR3 has 14 amino acids. V dropped 6 bases and J dropped 4 bases, with 16 bases sitting between them. CDR3 in DNA: TGTGCCATCAGCAGCACCGGAGAAGTTTACGAGCAGTACTTC. Translated, it gives CAISSTGEVYEQYF.

This clonotype was picked up many times. J is TRBJ2-2 and V is TRBV12-3 or TRBV12-4, with 9 bases aligning to TRBD1. The CDR3 is 15 amino acids. After removal of 3 bases from V and 7 bases from J, the junction contained 6 bases not matched to a gene. CDR3 DNA: TGTGCCAGCAGTTTGACAGGGGGACCTAACGGGGAGCTGTTTTTT. Its protein is CASSLTGGPNGELFF.

This clonotype has at least ten counts. One end of the junction varies from germline; a read error may be responsible. This chain joins TRBV7-7 and TRBJ2-3, with D possibly being TRBD2 (6 bases). This CDR3 has 18 amino acids. The germline V gene has CDR1 SSHAT and CDR2 FNYEAQ (reference sequence). The CDR3 DNA reads as TGTGCTAGCAGCTTAGCGGCCGTCGGAACACCTTTCACAGATACGCAGTATTTT. Translated, it gives CASSLAAVGTPFTDTQYF.

The genes are TRBV24-1 and TRBJ1-5; TRBD1 matches 7 bases. Per the germline V gene, CDR1 is KGHDR and CDR2 is SFDVKD. J lost 3 bases, V lost 6 bases, and 4 bases had no gene match. This CDR3 is built from 14 residues. The CDR3, as DNA: TGTGCCACCAGTAAGCAGGGGGACAATCAGCCCCAGCATTTT. It codes for CATSKQGDNQPQHF.

This clonotype was found a few times. V gene TRBV5-1 combines with J gene TRBJ2-4; D gene ambiguous. V gave up 4 bases and J gave up 6 bases, with 20 bases separating them. The CDR3 extends over 16 amino acids. Germline V gene sequence: CDR1 SGHRS, CDR2 YFSETQ. Written as DNA, the CDR3 is TGCGCCAGCAGCCCATATCAAATCCTCCCGGGAAACATTCAGTACTTC. Protein product: CASSPYQILPGNIQYF.

Only a few counts were recorded for this clonotype. This rearrangement joins TRBV18 to TRBJ2-1; 11 nucleotides match TRBD2. The CDR3 runs to 16 residues. Unmatched junction bases numbered 6, after V lost 1 base and J lost 7 bases. Germline values: CDR1 KGHSH, CDR2 LQKENI. DNA for the CDR3: TGTGCCAGCTCACCACGGAGCCCTAGCGGGAGGAATGAGCAGTTCTTC. Its protein product is CASSPRSPSGRNEQFF.

The chain couples TRBV28 to TRBJ2-1; 10 nucleotides agree with TRBD2. Germline-derived CDR1 and CDR2 are MDHEN and SYDVKM. There are 15 residues in the CDR3. V shed 6 bases and J 5 bases; nucleotides not matched to a gene: 7. The CDR3, as DNA: TGTGCCAGCAGCCCGGGGACTAGCGCCGACAATGAGCAGTTCTTC. Protein sequence: CASSPGTSADNEQFF.

In this sample, this clonotype turned up many times. The J gene is TRBJ2-3, the V gene TRBV12-3 or TRBV12-4; D is possibly TRBD2 (5 bases). The CDR3 length is 14 residues. V gave up 0 bases and J gave up 1 base, with 5 bases separating them. The CDR3 DNA follows: TGTGCCAGCAGTTTAGCGGGAGGCACAGATACGCAGTATTTT. Amino acids: CASSLAGGTDTQYF.

This clonotype was counted ten times or more. The rearrangement joins TRBV29-1 to TRBJ2-2, with D unresolved. The CDR3 runs 15 residues. V gave up 4 bases and J gave up 8 bases, with 20 bases separating them. CDR1 and CDR2 (germline): SQVTM, ANQGSEA. In DNA, the CDR3 is TGCAGCGTTGTTATGTCGGAGCGTAGAAGTGGGGAGCTGTTTTTT. This codes for CSVVMSERRSGELFF.

The V and J genes are TRBV6-1 and TRBJ2-1, with 8 bases lining up with TRBD2. The CDR3 is 15 residues long. From germline, CDR1 is MNHNS and CDR2 SASEGT. V shed 6 bases, J shed 4 bases, and the junction held 8 bases outside the gene matches. CDR3 nucleotides: TGTGCCAGCAGAGATACGGGAGGGCGTTACAATGAGCAGTTCTTC. Translating it yields CASRDTGGRYNEQFF.

The J gene is TRBJ2-7, the V gene TRBV7-6; 7 nucleotides match TRBD1. CDR3 size: 15 residues. Germline V gives CDR1 SGHVS, CDR2 FNYEAQ. V lost 5 bases, J lost 6 bases, and 13 bases stayed unmatched. CDR3 loop: CASSPTGTELGEQYF. CDR3 coding DNA: TGTGCCAGCAGCCCAACTGGGACAGAACTAGGCGAGCAGTACTTC. Full variable domain (missing parts from reference TRBV7-6 and TRBJ2-7): GAGVSQSPRYKVTKRGQDVALRCDPISGHVSLYWYRQALGQGPEFLTYFNYEAQQDKSGLPNDRFSAERPEGSISTLTIQRTEQRDSAMYRCASSPTGTELGEQYFGPGTRLTVT.

V and J are TRBV7-9 and TRBJ2-6; TRBD1 matches 7 bases. The trim removed 7 bases at V and 1 base at J, leaving 7 bases unmatched. Germline V gives CDR1 SEHNR, CDR2 FQNEAQ (reference sequence). The CDR3 runs to 16 residues. The CDR3 loop reads CASIKTGRSGANVLTF. CDR3 coding DNA: TGTGCCAGCATCAAGACAGGGCGTTCTGGGGCCAACGTCCTGACTTTC.

The genes are TRBV7-2 and TRBJ1-6; the match to TRBD1 covers 8 bases. CDR3 length: 16 residues. Trimming removed 5 bases from V and 9 bases from J; junction bases left unmatched: 12. Germline V gives CDR1 SGHTA, CDR2 FQGNSA. The CDR3 reads CASSLGKTGASSPLHF. Written as DNA, the CDR3 is TGTGCCAGCAGCCTGGGAAAGACAGGGGCTAGTTCACCCCTCCACTTT.

The sample holds many counts of this clonotype. V and J are TRBV3-1 and TRBJ2-1; D is ambiguous. The germline V and J ends were trimmed by 0 bases and 10 bases, with 4 bases remaining between them. In germline, CDR1 is LGHDT, CDR2 YNNKEL (reference sequence). This CDR3 region has 11 residues. The CDR3: CASSQESEQFF. CDR3 nucleotide sequence: TGTGCCAGCAGCCAAGAATCCGAGCAGTTCTTC.

The chain is built from TRBV9 and TRBJ2-2; perhaps TRBD2 as D (6 bases). The ends were cut back, 0 bases at V and 6 bases at J, with 9 bases in the middle. The length of the CDR3 is 14 residues. The germline V gene has CDR1 SGDLS and CDR2 YYNGEE. CDR3 nucleotides: TGTGCCAGCAGCGTAGTATCGGGGGCCGGGGAGCTGTTTTTT. Its protein product is CASSVVSGAGELFF.

This clonotype was detected many times. The chain couples TRBV15 to TRBJ2-7; weak D call: TRBD2 (5 bases). Deletions cut 0 bases from V and 0 bases from J, with 9 bases between. The germline V gene encodes CDR1 LNHNV and CDR2 YYDKDF (reference sequence). The length of the CDR3 is 15 residues. CDR3 sequence: CATSRDSAGSYEQYF. CDR3 DNA: TGTGCCACCAGCAGAGATTCGGCGGGCTCCTACGAGCAGTACTTC.

V gene TRBV12-3 or TRBV12-4 combines with J gene TRBJ2-7, with 10 bases aligning to TRBD2. Trimming took 3 bases from V and 4 from J; bases not matched to a gene: 0. The CDR3 is 13 amino acids. DNA for the CDR3: TGTGCCAGCAGTTTTAGCGGGAGGTACGAGCAGTACTTC. Its translation: CASSFSGRYEQYF.

There are a few counts of this clonotype. CDR3 amino acids: CASSVTTLGEGLSEFF. The CDR3 DNA sequence: TGTGCCAGCAGCGTAACGACCCTGGGCGAGGGACTTTCAGAGTTCTTC. The rearrangement joins TRBV28 to TRBJ2-1, with D possibly being TRBD2 (6 bases). V lost 6 bases and J 14 bases, leaving 29 bases between the germline ends. CDR1 is MDHEN and CDR2 is SYDVKM in the germline V gene. This CDR3 has 16 residues.

This clonotype was seen repeatedly, ten times or more. The rearrangement joins TRBV14 to TRBJ2-7; D might be TRBD2 (5 bases). V was clipped by 5 bases and J by 3 bases, with 14 bases between them. This CDR3 is built from 14 residues. CDR1 SGHDN and CDR2 FVKESK come from the germline V gene. CDR3: CASSYYNAGYEQYF. In nucleotides, the CDR3 is TGTGCCAGCAGCTACTACAACGCGGGCTACGAGCAGTACTTC.

This clonotype was detected only a few times. The rearrangement uses TRBV7-8 and TRBJ2-3, with TRBD2 identical over 10 bases. J was trimmed by 5 bases and V by 4 bases; bases with no gene match: 18. Germline CDR1 reads SGHVS; CDR2 reads FQNEAQ. This CDR3 is built from 19 residues. CDR3: CASSWPPGLANRLLDTQYF. In nucleotides, the CDR3 is TGTGCCAGCAGCTGGCCACCGGGACTAGCGAACCGACTATTAGATACGCAGTATTTT.

The genes are TRBV24-1 and TRBJ2-1; D unresolved. The V gene's germline CDR1 is KGHDR and CDR2 SFDVKD. Trimming left V 9 bases short and J 0 bases short, with 17 bases between. CDR3 size: 16 residues. The CDR3 region has the DNA TGTGCCACCGCTACAACAGAGGCGAGCTCCTACAATGAGCAGTTCTTC. It specifies CATATTEASSYNEQFF.

This clonotype was found many times. The chain recombines TRBV29-1 with TRBJ2-7, with unresolved D. Trimming stripped 0 bases from V and 5 bases from J, with 11 bases between. Germline assignment: CDR1 SQVTM and CDR2 ANQGSEA. This CDR3 contains 13 residues. DNA for the CDR3: TGCAGCGTTGAAGAGATAGGGATGAACGAGCAGTACTTC. Translated: CSVEEIGMNEQYF.

The chain has TRBV28 and TRBJ2-7; no clear D. The V end lost 2 bases, the J end lost 2 bases, and 10 bases lay between the germline ends. This CDR3 has 14 amino acids. Germline CDR1 MDHEN, CDR2 SYDVKM. CDR3 loop: CASSLHGVAYEQYF. CDR3 coding DNA: TGTGCCAGCAGTTTACATGGAGTTGCCTACGAGCAGTACTTC.